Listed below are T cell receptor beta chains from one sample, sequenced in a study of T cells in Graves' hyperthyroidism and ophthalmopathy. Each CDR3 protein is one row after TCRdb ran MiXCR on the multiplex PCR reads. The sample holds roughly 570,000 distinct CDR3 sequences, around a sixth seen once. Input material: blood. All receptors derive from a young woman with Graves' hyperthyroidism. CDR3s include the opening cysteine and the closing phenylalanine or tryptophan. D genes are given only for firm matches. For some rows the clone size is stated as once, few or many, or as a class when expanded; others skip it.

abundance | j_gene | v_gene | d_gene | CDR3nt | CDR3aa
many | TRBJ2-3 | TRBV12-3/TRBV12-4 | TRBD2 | TGTGCCAGCCTGGGACTAGCGGGAGGGGTAGATACGCAGTATTTT | CASLGLAGGVDTQYF
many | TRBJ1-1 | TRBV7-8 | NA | TGTGCCAGCAGCCCCTGGGGTTTGGGCGCTGAAGCTTTCTTT | CASSPWGLGAEAFF
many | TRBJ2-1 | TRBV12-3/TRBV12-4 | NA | TGTGCCAGCAGTTTGCCCCTCGACAGTGAGCAGTTCTTC | CASSLPLDSEQFF
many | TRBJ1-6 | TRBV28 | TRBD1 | TGTGCCAGCAGGACAGGGTTTGAGAATTCACCCCTCCACTTT | CASRTGFENSPLHF
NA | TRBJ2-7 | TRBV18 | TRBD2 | TGTGCCAGCTCACCACCGGTCTATAGCGGGAGCTACGAGCAGTACTTC | CASSPPVYSGSYEQYF
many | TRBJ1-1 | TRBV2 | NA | TGTGCCAGCAGGATGCAGAACACTGAAGCTTTCTTT | CASRMQNTEAFF
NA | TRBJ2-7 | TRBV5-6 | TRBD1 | TGTGCCAGCAAACCGACAGGGGAATTGGACGAGCAGTACTTC | CASKPTGELDEQYF
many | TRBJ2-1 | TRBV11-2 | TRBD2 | TGTGCCAGCAGGGATCGCGGCTCACTAGCGGGAGGGAATGAGCAGTTCTTC | CASRDRGSLAGGNEQFF
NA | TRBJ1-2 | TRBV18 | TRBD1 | TGTGCCAGCTCACCCACAGGGGATGAGCGTGGCTACACCTTC | CASSPTGDERGYTF
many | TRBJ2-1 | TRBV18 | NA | TGTGCCAGCTCACCTAGCCCGTACGTGGGGAATAATGAGCAGTTCTTC | CASSPSPYVGNNEQFF
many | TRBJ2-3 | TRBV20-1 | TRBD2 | TGCAGTGCTAGTTACAGCGGGAAGGCAGATACGCAGTATTTT | CSASYSGKADTQYF
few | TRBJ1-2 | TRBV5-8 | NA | TGTGCCAGCAGCCTTCGGACCAGGGTAGATGGCTACACCTTC | CASSLRTRVDGYTF
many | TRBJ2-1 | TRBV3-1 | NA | TGTGCCAGCAGCCAAGACGGTAGCGTTCGGATACACAATGAGCAGTTCTTC | CASSQDGSVRIHNEQFF
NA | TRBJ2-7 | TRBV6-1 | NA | TGTGCCAGCAGTGAACAAACTAAGCAGTACTTC | CASSEQTKQYF
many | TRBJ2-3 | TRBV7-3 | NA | TGTGCCAGCAGCCCACAGGTGTCAGATACGCAGTATTTT | CASSPQVSDTQYF
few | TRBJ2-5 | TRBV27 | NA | TGTGCCAGCAGTCGAGGACAGCGAGAGACCCAGTACTTC | CASSRGQRETQYF
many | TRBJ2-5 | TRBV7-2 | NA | TGTGCCAGCAGCTACTACCAAGAGACCCAGTACTTC | CASSYYQETQYF
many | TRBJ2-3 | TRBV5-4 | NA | TGTGCCAGCAGCTCGGCCCAGTACGCAGATACGCAGTATTTT | CASSSAQYADTQYF
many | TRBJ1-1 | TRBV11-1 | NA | TGTGCCAGCAGCTTAAATCACGACACTGAAGCTTTCTTT | CASSLNHDTEAFF
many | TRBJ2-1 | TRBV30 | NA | TGTGCCTGGAGTGTAACCAATGAGCAGTTCTTC | CAWSVTNEQFF
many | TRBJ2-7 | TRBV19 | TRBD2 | TGTGCCAGTAGTATTATTCTAGCGGGAGCTGGGTCCCCGTACGAGCAGTACTTC | CASSIILAGAGSPYEQYF
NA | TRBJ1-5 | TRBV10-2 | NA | TGCGCCAGCAGTGACGGCAGAAATCAGCCCCAGCATTTT | CASSDGRNQPQHF
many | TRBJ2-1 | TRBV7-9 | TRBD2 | TGTGCCAGCAGCTCGCAGCGGGAGGCGTATGAGCAGTTCTTC | CASSSQREAYEQFF
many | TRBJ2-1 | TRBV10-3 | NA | TGTGCCATCAGTGAGACGGCGGGGGCCGTAGACTCAAATGAGCAGTTCTTC | CAISETAGAVDSNEQFF
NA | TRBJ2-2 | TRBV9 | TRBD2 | TGTGCCAGCAGCGGACTAACTAGCGGGACCGCAGCCGGGGAGCTGTTTTTT | CASSGLTSGTAAGELFF
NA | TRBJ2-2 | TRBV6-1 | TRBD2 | TGTGCCAGTTCCCCCGGGAGGACGGGGGGGACCGGGGAGCTGTTTTTT | CASSPGRTGGTGELFF
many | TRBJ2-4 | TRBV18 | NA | TGTGCCAGCTCACCCGCGGGAAAACTAGCCAAAAACATTCAGTACTTC | CASSPAGKLAKNIQYF
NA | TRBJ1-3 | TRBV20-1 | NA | TGCAGTGCTAGAAAGCCTTTTGTTACGACCGGCTCTGGAAACACCATATATTTT | CSARKPFVTTGSGNTIYF
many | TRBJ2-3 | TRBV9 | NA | TGTGCCAGCAGCGTAGTTCAGGTGTCAACGCAGTATTTT | CASSVVQVSTQYF
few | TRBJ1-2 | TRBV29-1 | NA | TGCAGCGTTGAATCGCCAGACTTCTATGGCTACACCTTC | CSVESPDFYGYTF
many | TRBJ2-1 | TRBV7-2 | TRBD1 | TGTGCCAGCAACTTACAGGGGAGCTCCTACAATGAGCAGTTCTTC | CASNLQGSSYNEQFF
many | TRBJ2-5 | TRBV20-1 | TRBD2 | TGCAGTGCTAGAACGCGGGAGCGGGGAGAGACCCAGTACTTC | CSARTRERGETQYF
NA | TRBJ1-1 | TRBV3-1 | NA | TGTGCCAGCAGCCGAGTGTCGGGGAACACTGAAGCTTTCTTT | CASSRVSGNTEAFF
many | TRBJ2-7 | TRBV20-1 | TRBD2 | TGCAGTGCTAGAGACCATCTAGCGGTGACCTACGAGCAGTACTTC | CSARDHLAVTYEQYF
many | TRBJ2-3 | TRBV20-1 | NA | TGCAGTGCTAGTCGAGGGACTTCTAGCACAGATACGCAGTATTTT | CSASRGTSSTDTQYF
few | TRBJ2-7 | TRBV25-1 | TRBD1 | TGTGCCAGCAGTGATATTTTGGGGACAGTCTACGAGCAGTACTTC | CASSDILGTVYEQYF
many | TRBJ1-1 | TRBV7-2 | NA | TGTGCCAGCAGCTTGGACCCGTCGAACACTGAAGCTTTCTTT | CASSLDPSNTEAFF
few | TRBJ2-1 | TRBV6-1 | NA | TGTGCCAGCAGAGCAGGGGGGATCTCCACTAGCTCCTACAATGAGCAGTTCTTC | CASRAGGISTSSYNEQFF
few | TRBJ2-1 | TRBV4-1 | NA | TGCGCCAGCAGCCAAGATTCAGCAGGTTCCTACAATGAGCAGTTCTTC | CASSQDSAGSYNEQFF
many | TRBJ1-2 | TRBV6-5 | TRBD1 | TGTGCCAGCAGTTACTCGACAGGGTGGTATGGCTACACCTTC | CASSYSTGWYGYTF
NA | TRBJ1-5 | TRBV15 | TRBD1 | TGTGCCACCAGCAGCTCCGGGACAGGGGAGAGTCAGCCCCAGCATTTT | CATSSSGTGESQPQHF
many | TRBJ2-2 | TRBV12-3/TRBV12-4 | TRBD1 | TGTGCCAGCAGTTTATGGAGGGGCGGACAGGGGCACACCGGGGAGCTGTTTTTT | CASSLWRGGQGHTGELFF
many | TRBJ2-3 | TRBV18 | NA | TGTGCCAGCTCACGGCCTAGCGTCCCACAGATAACGCAGTATTTT | CASSRPSVPQITQYF
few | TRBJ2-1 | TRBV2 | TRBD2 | TGTGCCAGCAGTTTGGAGCGGGAGGGATCCTACAATGAGCAGTTCTTC | CASSLEREGSYNEQFF
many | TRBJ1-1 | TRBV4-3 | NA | TGCGCCAGCAGCCAGGCTTTAGTGGGTTTTATGAACACTGAAGCTTTCTTT | CASSQALVGFMNTEAFF
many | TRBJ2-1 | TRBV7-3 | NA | TGTGCCAGCAGCGCGGGTGAGGGAGACCCGCAGTTCTTC | CASSAGEGDPQFF